The 7 T cell receptor beta chains given below trace back to one sample, sequenced in a study of CD8 T cells in Susac syndrome. Random hexamers were used to reverse transcribe an amount of 0.5 to 1 ug RNA. TCRdb reprocessed the immunoSEQ multiplex PCR reads with MiXCR, giving one entry per CDR3 protein. The sample holds 110,000 or so distinct CDR3 sequences, around 94% seen once. The sequenced sample consisted of CD4+ T cells from PBMCs. Source of these receptors: a human donor with multiple sclerosis.

V usage is TRBV7-3 and J usage is TRBJ2-2; a possible D gene is TRBD1 (5 bases). Trimming pared 5 bases from V and 6 bases from J, leaving 7 bases between. This CDR3 comprises 12 residues. Germline CDR1 and CDR2: SGHTA and FQGTGA. The CDR3: CASSPTAGELFF. In DNA, the CDR3 is TGTGCCAGCAGCCCGACAGCCGGGGAGCTGTTTTTT.

The V gene is TRBV20-1, the J gene TRBJ1-1; D call uncertain. CDR1 and CDR2 from the germline V gene are DFQATT and SNEGSKA (reference sequence). CDR3 length: 14 residues. V lost 3 bases and J 2 bases, leaving 13 bases between the germline ends. CDR3 DNA: TGCAGTGCTAGTGCCCTCACAACTAACACTGAAGCTTTCTTT. It codes for CSASALTTNTEAFF.

This chain connects TRBV11-2 to TRBJ1-4, with TRBD1 as a possible D gene (6 bases). The V gene lost 4 bases and the J gene lost 7 bases, with 13 bases spanning the gap. The CDR3 extends over 14 amino acids. The germline V gene encodes CDR1 SGHAT and CDR2 FQNNGV. CDR3 in DNA: TGTGCCAGCAGCTCGACAGGCTGGGGTGAAAAACTGTTTTTT. Amino acid sequence: CASSSTGWGEKLFF.

This sequence joins TRBV20-1 and TRBJ2-3, with TRBD1 matching 9 bases. With 6 bases clipped from V and 5 bases from J, the junction kept 6 bases outside the gene matches. CDR1 and CDR2 (germline): DFQATT, SNEGSKA (reference sequence). The CDR3 has 13 amino acids. The chain's CDR3 is CSAGTGYRDTQYF. DNA for the CDR3: TGCAGTGCCGGGACAGGGTATAGAGATACGCAGTATTTT.

V is TRBV6-2 or TRBV6-3 and J is TRBJ2-5, with D hard to call. The CDR3 length is 14 residues. Per the germline V gene, CDR1 is MNHEY and CDR2 is SVGEGT. V lost 0 bases, J lost 5 bases, and 10 bases lay in between. The CDR3 here is CASSYSTSYETQYF. CDR3 sequence (DNA): TGTGCCAGCAGTTACTCGACAAGTTACGAGACCCAGTACTTC.

V gene TRBV18 combines with J gene TRBJ2-1, with D possibly TRBD2 on 6 matching bases. The CDR3 is made up of 13 amino acids. Trimming stripped 8 bases from V and 8 bases from J, with 16 bases between. From germline, CDR1 is KGHSH and CDR2 LQKENI. The CDR3 DNA reads TGTGCCAGCCCCCGGGTGGGAGGCGATGAGCAGTTCTTC. Amino acid sequence: CASPRVGGDEQFF.

The CDR3 DNA reads TGTGCCAGCAGCTTAACGGCTAGCGGGGATACGCAGTATTTT. It translates to CASSLTASGDTQYF. The J gene is TRBJ2-3, the V gene TRBV7-3; 8 positions match TRBD2. Trimming removed 0 bases from V and 6 bases from J; junction bases left unmatched: 2. The CDR3 is 14 amino acids. Germline loops: CDR1 SGHTA, CDR2 FQGTGA.